This TCR beta chain appears in the sequencing data of a study of T cells in Graves' hyperthyroidism and ophthalmopathy. To note about this clonotype: Its specificity is not known.

Disease duration under 2 months; hyperthyroidism patients were aged 18 to 65. Patients showing uncontrolled infection, other autoimmune disease, pregnancy or lactation were ineligible. This CDR3 spans 17 amino acids. Looked up from germline, CDR1 is SGHTA and CDR2 is FQGTGA. V trimming: 6 bases; J trimming: 4 bases; junction bases outside the gene matches: 18. Study-wide findings and caveats: Through a model of 13 V-J features, ophthalmopathy was separated from stable hyperthyroidism. Ophthalmopathy onset followed model prediction by a median about 6.5 months.

RNA transcripts provided the source from which TCR beta CDR3 regions were amplified. In the first-round RT-PCR of the TCR CDR3, the HTBI primer set was used. A single record per CDR3 protein comes from TCRdb applying MiXCR to the multiplex PCR reads. The table shows about 580,000 distinct CDR3 sequences, with 35% to 55% occurring only once. The chain couples TRBV7-3 to TRBJ2-7; 7 nucleotides line up with TRBD2. The sequencing input was peripheral blood or thyroid tissue (not recorded which). The origin of this receptor is a woman aged 18-35 years with Graves' hyperthyroidism. The CDR3 protein is CASSDPHFSGIGYEQYF. CDR3 bases: TGTGCCAGCAGTGACCCCCACTTCAGCGGGATAGGTTACGAGCAGTACTTC.